The next 27 T cell receptor beta chains were all read from a single sample in a study of T cells in Graves' hyperthyroidism and ophthalmopathy. RNA transcripts provided the source from which TCR beta CDR3 regions were amplified. HTBI primers were the set used in a first-round RT-PCR of the TCR CDR3. From the multiplex PCR reads, TCRdb called clonotypes with MiXCR, one entry per CDR3 protein. The data hold about 49,000 distinct CDR3 sequences, with approximately 53% observed a single time. Sequenced sample: peripheral blood or thyroid tissue (not recorded which). These receptors originate from a young man with Graves' hyperthyroidism.

The V and J genes are TRBV2 and TRBJ1-1; D ambiguous. Germline V gene data show CDR1 as SNHLY and CDR2 as FYNNEI. Trimming removed 5 bases from V and 11 bases from J, with 18 bases in between. The CDR3 loop spans 13 amino acids. The CDR3 DNA reads TGTGCCAGCAGTATCGGGGAGGACGGAGATGCTTTCTTT. Its translation: CASSIGEDGDAFF.

The chain links TRBV7-9 to TRBJ1-5, with D uncertain. Germline CDR1 SEHNR, CDR2 FQNEAQ (reference sequence). V dropped 5 bases and J dropped 5 bases, with 19 bases sitting between them. The CDR3 consists of 16 residues. The CDR3 sequence: CASSPTPARWDQPQHF. CDR3 DNA: TGTGCCAGCAGCCCAACCCCCGCACGGTGGGATCAGCCCCAGCATTTT. The full variable domain, with the rest looked up from reference TRBV7-9 and TRBJ1-5, is DTGVSQNPRHKITKRGQNVTFRCDPISEHNRLYWYRQTLGQGPEFLTYFQNEAQLEKSRLLSDRFSAERPKGSFSTLEIQRTEQGDSAMYLCASSPTPARWDQPQHFGDGTRLSIL.

This clonotype was counted ten times or more. The chain has TRBV19 and TRBJ2-3, with D maybe TRBD2 (5 bases). There are 14 residues in the CDR3. Germline V CDR1 and CDR2: LNHDA, SQIVND (reference sequence). The CDR3 here is CATQDTRATDTQYF. CDR3 nucleotides: TGTGCGACCCAGGATACGAGGGCAACAGATACGCAGTATTTT.

The rearrangement links TRBV29-1 to TRBJ1-5, with 10 nucleotides matching TRBD1. J lost 6 bases, V lost 7 bases, and 6 bases had no gene match. The germline V gene encodes CDR1 SQVTM and CDR2 ANQGSEA. CDR3 length equals 13 residues. The CDR3 sequence: CSAQGQGSQPQHF. The CDR3 DNA reads as TGCAGCGCCCAGGGACAGGGGAGTCAGCCCCAGCATTTT.

V usage is TRBV2 and J usage is TRBJ1-5, with 10 bases aligning to TRBD1. This CDR3 region has 15 residues. Per germline, CDR1 SNHLY and CDR2 FYNNEI. The J segment lost 4 bases and the V segment lost 6 bases, leaving 6 bases of the junction unmatched. The CDR3 DNA is TGTGCCAGCAGAGGAGGGACAGGGGTTAATCAGCCCCAGCATTTT. Its translation: CASRGGTGVNQPQHF.

The genes are TRBV4-2 and TRBJ2-5, with 9 bases fitting TRBD2. The V segment lost 4 bases and the J segment 4 bases; nucleotides outside the gene matches: 4. This CDR3 contains 14 residues. CDR1 is LGHNA, CDR2 YNFKEQ, per germline. The CDR3 DNA reads TGTGCCAGCAGCCTTAGCGGGAGTGGAGAGACCCAGTACTTC. It translates to CASSLSGSGETQYF.

This clonotype was counted a single time. The J gene is TRBJ1-2, the V gene TRBV7-9; D unresolved. Germline values: CDR1 SEHNR, CDR2 FQNEAQ (reference sequence). V was cut by 5 bases and J by 7 bases, with 17 bases left in between. This CDR3 spans 14 amino acids. For the CDR3, the DNA is TGTGCCAGCAGCCTCCTTGACCCCTTAAGTGGCTACACCTTC. As protein: CASSLLDPLSGYTF.

A remark on this clonotype: A much larger clonotype is one base distant, so this may be a read error. The chain has TRBV2 and TRBJ2-3; a weak D match, TRBD2 (6 bases). CDR1 is SNHLY and CDR2 is FYNNEI in the germline V gene. This CDR3 region has 14 residues. V was trimmed by 7 bases and J by 2 bases, leaving 13 bases between them. CDR3 amino acids: CASMRGLTTDTQYF. The CDR3 DNA is TGTGCCAGCATGAGGGGACTGACCACAGATACGCAGTATTTT.

This clonotype has at least ten counts. The chain joins TRBV27 to TRBJ2-7; D unclear. Looked up from germline, CDR1 is MNHEY and CDR2 is SMNVEV (reference sequence). With 5 bases removed from V and 3 bases from J, the gap between germline ends came to 11 bases. CDR3 length: 13 amino acids. CDR3 nucleotide sequence: TGTGCCAGCAGTGCTACAGCGTACTACGAGCAGTACTTC. It specifies CASSATAYYEQYF.

V and J are TRBV2 and TRBJ2-5; 10 bases are a match to TRBD2. V was clipped by 5 bases and J by 4 bases; unmatched bases: 7. The CDR3 is 15 amino acids. Germline CDR1 reads SNHLY; CDR2 reads FYNNEI. Written as DNA, the CDR3 is TGTGCCAGCAGTCCTAGCGGGAGAGGGCGAGAGACCCAGTACTTC. Protein product: CASSPSGRGRETQYF.

As regards this clonotype: At one of its ends the junction is not consistent with the germline gene, which may arise from a read error. The chain employs TRBV12-3 or TRBV12-4 and TRBJ2-6; possible D gene TRBD1, 5 bases. The CDR3 contains 21 residues. CDR3 coding DNA: TGTGCCAGCAGCCCTATGATGGTGGGGCAACACCATTACTCTGGGGCCAACGTCCTGACATTC. Protein product: CASSPMMVGQHHYSGANVLTF.

This clonotype was counted a few times. A read error is possible here, since a much larger clone lies one base away. The CDR3 nucleotides are TGTGCCAGTAGTATGCAGCCCCCGGGGAGGACGAACATCGGGGAGCTGTTTTTT. This encodes CASSMQPPGRTNIGELFF. The rearrangement uses TRBV19 and TRBJ2-2, with D tentatively TRBD2 (6 bases). This CDR3 is 18 amino acids long. CDR1 is LNHDA, CDR2 SQIVND, per germline (reference sequence).

Details on this clonotype: This sequence may be a read error, since a much larger clone differs from it by one base. This chain connects TRBV30 to TRBJ1-1; possible D gene TRBD1, 5 bases. The CDR3 has 13 amino acids. CDR1 and CDR2 from the germline V gene are GTSNPN and SVGIG (reference sequence). The CDR3 DNA is TGTGCCTGGAGTCTGCAGGGACGCACTGAAGCTTACTTT. As protein: CAWSLQGRTEAYF.

This clonotype was observed at least ten times. The J gene is TRBJ2-7, the V gene TRBV20-1, with 7 positions matching TRBD2. This CDR3 region has 14 residues. Per the germline V gene, CDR1 is DFQATT and CDR2 is SNEGSKA (reference sequence). The ends lost 3 bases at V and 4 bases at J; junction bases unmatched: 9. The CDR3 spells CSARAGGGLYEQYF. CDR3 nucleotides: TGCAGTGCTAGGGCGGGCGGGGGACTGTACGAGCAGTACTTC.

This clonotype was recorded many times. This rearrangement joins TRBV7-2 to TRBJ1-2, with unresolved D. V lost 6 bases and J 4 bases, leaving 9 bases between the germline ends. Germline values: CDR1 SGHTA, CDR2 FQGNSA. This CDR3 contains 12 residues. This CDR3 is CASRLGSYGYTF. CDR3 nucleotide sequence: TGTGCCAGCAGATTGGGGAGCTATGGCTACACCTTC.

The table lists this clonotype with many counts. The chain employs TRBV29-1 and TRBJ2-5, with 10 nucleotides matching TRBD1. The germline CDR1 and CDR2 sequences are SQVTM and ANQGSEA. V lost 4 bases and J lost 5; bases outside the gene matches: 1. This CDR3 has 12 residues. The CDR3 sequence: CSVGTGGETQYF. The DNA of the CDR3 is TGCAGCGTTGGGACAGGGGGGGAGACCCAGTACTTC.

As to this clonotype: An end of the junction does not agree with germline; a read error may underlie this. The chain is built from TRBV9 and TRBJ1-2; D is uncertain. The CDR3 has 15 residues. The germline V gene has CDR1 SGDLS and CDR2 YYNGEE. The CDR3: CASSVERAGYYGYTF. CDR3 nucleotides: TGTGCCAGCAGCGTTGAGAGGGCAGGATACTACGGCTACACCTTC.

This sequence joins TRBV2 and TRBJ1-2, with 7 bases identical to TRBD1. Germline values: CDR1 SNHLY, CDR2 FYNNEI. The CDR3 length is 13 residues. V lost 5 bases, J lost 8 bases, and 8 bases stayed unmatched. The CDR3 DNA reads TGTGCCAGCAGTTCGGACAGGAGGTTCGGCTACACCTTC. The encoded protein is CASSSDRRFGYTF. Looking up the rest from reference TRBV2 and TRBJ1-2 gives the full variable domain: EPEVTQTPSHQVTQMGQEVILRCVPISNHLYFYWYRQILGQKVEFLVSFYNNEISEKSEIFDDQFSVERPDGSNFTLKIRSTKLEDSAMYFCASSSDRRFGYTFGSGTRLTVV.

This clonotype was detected ten times or more. One end of the junction varies from germline; a read error may be responsible. The rearrangement links TRBV7-2 to TRBJ1-6; D remains unclear. The CDR3 spans 14 residues. The germline CDR1 and CDR2 sequences are SGHTA and FQGNSA. The CDR3 DNA sequence: TGTGCCAGCAGCTTAAGCTCCGGAGGACTCCCAAGGGCATTT. Protein sequence: CASSLSSGGLPRAF.

This clonotype was seen a handful of times. A read error may account for a junction end that differs from germline. This chain uses TRBV20-1 with TRBJ2-1; D may be TRBD2 (6 bases). CDR1 and CDR2 from the germline V gene are DFQATT and SNEGSKA (reference sequence). CDR3 length equals 11 residues. CDR3 DNA sequence: TGCAGTGCCCGGGAGTACAATGGGCAGTTCTTC. Its protein is CSAREYNGQFF.

This chain links TRBV2 with TRBJ2-5; D remains unclear. The V gene lost 9 bases and the J gene lost 2 bases, with 7 bases spanning the gap. The germline gives CDR1 SNHLY, CDR2 FYNNEI. This CDR3 has 11 residues. The CDR3 is CARNLQETQYF. The DNA of the CDR3 is TGTGCCAGAAACTTACAAGAGACCCAGTACTTC.

The J gene is TRBJ1-6, the V gene TRBV2, with 9 bases fitting TRBD1. The V and J ends lost 1 base and 7 bases, in that order; junction bases with no gene match: 2. The CDR3 spans 15 residues. Germline CDR1 reads SNHLY; CDR2 reads FYNNEI. CDR3 DNA: TGTGCCAGCAGTGAAGTGGGACAGGGAAATTCACCCCTCCACTTT. It specifies CASSEVGQGNSPLHF.

V usage is TRBV7-8 and J usage is TRBJ2-7; 7 nucleotides line up with TRBD1. V was clipped by 2 bases and J by 7 bases; unmatched bases: 8. CDR3 size: 14 residues. Germline V gene lookup returns CDR1 SGHVS and CDR2 FQNEAQ. The CDR3 DNA follows: TGTGCCAGCAGCTTATCGGACAGGATCAGGGAGCAGTACTTC. Residues: CASSLSDRIREQYF.

There are many counts of this clonotype. The genes are TRBV15 and TRBJ1-1, with TRBD1 matching over 7 bases. CDR3 length: 15 amino acids. Losses at the gene ends were 0 bases for V and 5 bases for J; bases not matched to a gene: 6. Germline values: CDR1 LNHNV, CDR2 YYDKDF (reference sequence). CDR3 sequence: CATSRDGQGVTEAFF. The CDR3 DNA sequence: TGTGCCACCAGCAGAGATGGGCAGGGGGTTACTGAAGCTTTCTTT.

To note about this clonotype: A much larger clone differs by one base, so this may be a read error. J is TRBJ2-3 and V is TRBV7-9, with D unclear. The CDR3 runs 14 residues. Germline CDR1 SEHNR, CDR2 FQNEAQ (reference sequence). Trimming shortened V by 4 bases and J by 3 bases, and 11 bases separated the two germline ends. CDR3 in DNA: TGTGCCAGCAGCTCTTATCCGCGGACAGATACGCAGTATTTT. It yields the protein CASSSYPRTDTQYF.

This clonotype has ten or more counts. Relative to the germline gene, one junction end is altered; a read error may explain this. The chain recombines TRBV28 with TRBJ2-2; 10 nucleotides line up with TRBD2. The germline gives CDR1 MDHEN, CDR2 SYDVKM. The CDR3 extends over 15 amino acids. CDR3 protein: CASSLAGAKTGELFF. The CDR3 coding sequence is TGTGCCAGCAGTCTAGCGGGAGCGAAGACCGGGGAGCTGTTTTTT.

On this clonotype itself: At one end the junction does not follow the germline gene, possibly because of a read error. The J gene is TRBJ2-7, the V gene TRBV7-2; the D gene is possibly TRBD1 (5 bases). Germline values: CDR1 SGHTA, CDR2 FQGNSA. The CDR3 loop spans 17 amino acids. CDR3 DNA sequence: TGTGCCAGCAGCTTAGACCCGCCCCTGGACAAGGCTAAGGAGCAGTACTTT. The encoded protein is CASSLDPPLDKAKEQYF.